This T cell receptor beta chain comes out of a study of identifying expanded T cells in peripheral blood. Generated by immunoSEQ multiplex PCR, the TCRdb table keeps only in-frame clones and is missing some. The repertoire consists of 90,000 to 110,000 clones, with 88% occurring once and the leading ten covering around 8.3%. The sequence derives from a person aged 18 to 70 in good health. Input material: blood.

The CDR3 sequence: CASSQDRRAGANVLTF. In nucleotides, the CDR3 is TGCGCCAGCAGCCAAGATAGGCGCGCTGGGGCCAACGTCCTGACTTTC. The chain recombines TRBV4-3 with TRBJ2-6; D not certain. This CDR3 has 16 amino acids. The ends were cut back, 0 bases at V and 2 bases at J, with 8 bases in the middle. The germline gives CDR1 LGHNA, CDR2 YSLEER.